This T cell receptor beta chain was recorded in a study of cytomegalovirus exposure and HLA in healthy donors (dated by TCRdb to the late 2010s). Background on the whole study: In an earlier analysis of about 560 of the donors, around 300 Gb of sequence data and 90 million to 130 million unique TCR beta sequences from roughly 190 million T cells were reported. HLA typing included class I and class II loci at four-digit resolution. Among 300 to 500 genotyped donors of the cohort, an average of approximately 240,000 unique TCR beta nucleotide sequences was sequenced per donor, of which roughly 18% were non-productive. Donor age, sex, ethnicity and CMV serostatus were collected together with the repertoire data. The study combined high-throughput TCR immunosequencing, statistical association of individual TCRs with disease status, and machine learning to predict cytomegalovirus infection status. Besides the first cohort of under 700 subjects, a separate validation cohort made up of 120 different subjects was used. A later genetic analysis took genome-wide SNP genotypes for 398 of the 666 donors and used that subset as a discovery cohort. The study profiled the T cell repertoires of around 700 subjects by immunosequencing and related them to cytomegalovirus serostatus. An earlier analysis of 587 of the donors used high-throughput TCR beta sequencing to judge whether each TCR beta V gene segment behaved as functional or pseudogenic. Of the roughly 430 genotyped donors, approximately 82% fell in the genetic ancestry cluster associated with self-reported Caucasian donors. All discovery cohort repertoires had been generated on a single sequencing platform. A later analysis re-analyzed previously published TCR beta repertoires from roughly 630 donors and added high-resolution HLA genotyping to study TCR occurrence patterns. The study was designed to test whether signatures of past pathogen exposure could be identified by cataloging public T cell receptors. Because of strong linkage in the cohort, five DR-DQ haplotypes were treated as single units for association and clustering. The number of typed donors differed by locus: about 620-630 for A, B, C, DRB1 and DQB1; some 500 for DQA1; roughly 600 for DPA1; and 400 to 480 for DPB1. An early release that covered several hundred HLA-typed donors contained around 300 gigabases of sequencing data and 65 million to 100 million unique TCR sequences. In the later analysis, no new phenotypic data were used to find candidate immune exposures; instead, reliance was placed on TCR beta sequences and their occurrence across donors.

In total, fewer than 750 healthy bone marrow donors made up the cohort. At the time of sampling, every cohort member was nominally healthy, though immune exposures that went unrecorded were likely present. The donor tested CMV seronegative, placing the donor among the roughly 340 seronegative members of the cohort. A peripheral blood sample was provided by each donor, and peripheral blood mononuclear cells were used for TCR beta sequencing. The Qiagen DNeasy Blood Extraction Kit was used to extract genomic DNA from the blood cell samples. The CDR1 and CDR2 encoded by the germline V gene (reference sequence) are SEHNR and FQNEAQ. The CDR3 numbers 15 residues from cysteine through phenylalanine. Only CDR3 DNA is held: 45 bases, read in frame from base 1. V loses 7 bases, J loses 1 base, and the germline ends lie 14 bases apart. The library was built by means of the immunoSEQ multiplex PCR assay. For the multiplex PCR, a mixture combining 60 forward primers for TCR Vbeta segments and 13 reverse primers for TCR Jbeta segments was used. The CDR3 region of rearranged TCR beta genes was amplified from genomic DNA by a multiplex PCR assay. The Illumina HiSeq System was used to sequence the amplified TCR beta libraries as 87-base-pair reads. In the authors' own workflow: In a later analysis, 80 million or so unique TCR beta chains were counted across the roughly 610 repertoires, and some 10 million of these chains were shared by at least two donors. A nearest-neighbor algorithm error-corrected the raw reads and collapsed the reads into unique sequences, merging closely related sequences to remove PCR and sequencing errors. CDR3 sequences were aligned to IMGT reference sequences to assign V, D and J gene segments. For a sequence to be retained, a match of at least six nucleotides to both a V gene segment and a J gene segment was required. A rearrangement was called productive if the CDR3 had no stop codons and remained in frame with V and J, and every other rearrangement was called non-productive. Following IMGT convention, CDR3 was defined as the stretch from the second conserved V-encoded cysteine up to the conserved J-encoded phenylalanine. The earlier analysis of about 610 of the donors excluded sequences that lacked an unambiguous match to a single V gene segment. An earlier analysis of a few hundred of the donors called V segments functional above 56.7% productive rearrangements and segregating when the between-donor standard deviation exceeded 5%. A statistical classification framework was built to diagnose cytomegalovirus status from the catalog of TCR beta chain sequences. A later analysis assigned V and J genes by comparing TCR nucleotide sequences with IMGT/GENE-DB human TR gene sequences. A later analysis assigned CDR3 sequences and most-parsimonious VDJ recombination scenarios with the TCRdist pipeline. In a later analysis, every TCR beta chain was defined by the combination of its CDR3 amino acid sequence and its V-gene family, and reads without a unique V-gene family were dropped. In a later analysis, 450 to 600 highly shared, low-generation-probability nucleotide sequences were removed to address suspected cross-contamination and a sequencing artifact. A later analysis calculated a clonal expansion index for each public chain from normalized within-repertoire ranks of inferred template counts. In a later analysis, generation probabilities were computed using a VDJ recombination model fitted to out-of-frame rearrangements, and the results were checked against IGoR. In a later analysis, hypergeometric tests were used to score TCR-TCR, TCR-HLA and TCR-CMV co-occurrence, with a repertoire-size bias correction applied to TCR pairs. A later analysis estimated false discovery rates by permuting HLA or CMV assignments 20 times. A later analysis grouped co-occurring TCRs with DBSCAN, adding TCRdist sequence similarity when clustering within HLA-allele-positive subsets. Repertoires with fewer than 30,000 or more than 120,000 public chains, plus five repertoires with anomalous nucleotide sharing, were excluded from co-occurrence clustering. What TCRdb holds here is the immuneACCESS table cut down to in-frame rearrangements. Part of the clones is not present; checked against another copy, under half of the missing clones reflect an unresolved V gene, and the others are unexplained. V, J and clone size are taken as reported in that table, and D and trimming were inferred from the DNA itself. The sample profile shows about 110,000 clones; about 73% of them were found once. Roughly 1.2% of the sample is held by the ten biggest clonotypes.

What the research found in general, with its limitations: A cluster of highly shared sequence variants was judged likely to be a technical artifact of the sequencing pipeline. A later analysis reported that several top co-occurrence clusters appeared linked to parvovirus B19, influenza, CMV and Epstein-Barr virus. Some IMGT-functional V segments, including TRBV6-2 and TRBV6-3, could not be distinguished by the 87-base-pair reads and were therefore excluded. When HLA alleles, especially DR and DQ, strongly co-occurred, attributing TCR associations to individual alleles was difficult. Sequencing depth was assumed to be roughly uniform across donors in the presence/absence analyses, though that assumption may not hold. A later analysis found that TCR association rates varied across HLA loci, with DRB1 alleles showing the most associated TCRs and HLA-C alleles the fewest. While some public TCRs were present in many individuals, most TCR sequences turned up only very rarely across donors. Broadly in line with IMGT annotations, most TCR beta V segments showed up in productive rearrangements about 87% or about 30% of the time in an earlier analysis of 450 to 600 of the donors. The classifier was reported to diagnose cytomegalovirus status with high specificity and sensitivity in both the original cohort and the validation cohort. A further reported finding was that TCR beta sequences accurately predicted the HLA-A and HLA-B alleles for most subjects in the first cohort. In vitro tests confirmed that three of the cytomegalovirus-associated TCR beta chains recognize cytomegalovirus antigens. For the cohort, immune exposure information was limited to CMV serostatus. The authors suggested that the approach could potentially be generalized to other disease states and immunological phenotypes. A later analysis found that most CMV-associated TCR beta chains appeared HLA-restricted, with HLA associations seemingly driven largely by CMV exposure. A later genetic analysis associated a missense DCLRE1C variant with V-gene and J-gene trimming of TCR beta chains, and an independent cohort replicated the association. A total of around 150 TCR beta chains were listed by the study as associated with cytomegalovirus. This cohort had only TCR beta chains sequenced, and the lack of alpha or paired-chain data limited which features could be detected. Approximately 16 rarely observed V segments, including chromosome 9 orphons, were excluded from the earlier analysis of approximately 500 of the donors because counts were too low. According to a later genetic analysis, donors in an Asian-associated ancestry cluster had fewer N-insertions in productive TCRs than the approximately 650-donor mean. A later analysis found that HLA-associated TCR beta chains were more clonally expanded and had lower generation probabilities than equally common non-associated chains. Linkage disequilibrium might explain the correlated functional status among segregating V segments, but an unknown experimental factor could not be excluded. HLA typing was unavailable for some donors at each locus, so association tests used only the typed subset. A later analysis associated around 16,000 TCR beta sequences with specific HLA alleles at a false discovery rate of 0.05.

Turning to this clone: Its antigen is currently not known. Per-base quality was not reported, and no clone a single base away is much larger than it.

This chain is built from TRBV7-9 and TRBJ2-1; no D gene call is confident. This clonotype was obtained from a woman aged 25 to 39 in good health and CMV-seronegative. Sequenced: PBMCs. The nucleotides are TGTGCCAGCATAGAAAGTACCCCTTCCTACAATGAGCAGTTCTTC. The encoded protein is CASIESTPSYNEQFF.